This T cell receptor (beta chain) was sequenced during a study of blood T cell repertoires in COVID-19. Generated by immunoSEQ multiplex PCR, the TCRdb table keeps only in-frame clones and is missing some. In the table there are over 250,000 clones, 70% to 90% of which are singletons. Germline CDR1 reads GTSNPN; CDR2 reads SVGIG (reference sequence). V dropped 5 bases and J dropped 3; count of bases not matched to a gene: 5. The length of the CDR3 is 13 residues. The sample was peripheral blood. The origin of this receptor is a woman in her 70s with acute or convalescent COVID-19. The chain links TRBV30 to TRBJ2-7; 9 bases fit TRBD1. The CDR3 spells CAWAQGANYEQYF. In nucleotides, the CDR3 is TGTGCCTGGGCACAGGGGGCAAACTACGAGCAGTACTTC.